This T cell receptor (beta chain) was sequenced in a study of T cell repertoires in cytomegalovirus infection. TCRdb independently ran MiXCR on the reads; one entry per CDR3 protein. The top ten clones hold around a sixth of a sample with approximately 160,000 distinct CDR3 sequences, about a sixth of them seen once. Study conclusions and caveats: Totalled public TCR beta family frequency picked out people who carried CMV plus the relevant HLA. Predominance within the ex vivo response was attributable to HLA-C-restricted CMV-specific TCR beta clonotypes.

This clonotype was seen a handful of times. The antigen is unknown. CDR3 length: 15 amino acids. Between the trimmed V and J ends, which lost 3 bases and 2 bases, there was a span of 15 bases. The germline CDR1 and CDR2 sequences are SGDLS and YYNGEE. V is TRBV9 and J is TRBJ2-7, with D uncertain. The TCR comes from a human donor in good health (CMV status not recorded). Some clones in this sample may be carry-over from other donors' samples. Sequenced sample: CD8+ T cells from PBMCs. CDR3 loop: CASSADSHPTYEQYF. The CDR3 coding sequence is TGTGCCAGCAGCGCCGACTCACACCCAACCTACGAGCAGTACTTC. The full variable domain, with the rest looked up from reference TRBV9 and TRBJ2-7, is DSGVTQTPKHLITATGQRVTLRCSPRSGDLSVYWYQQSLDQGLQFLIQYYNGEERAKGNILERFSAQQFPDLHSELNLSSLELGDSALYFCASSADSHPTYEQYFGPGTRLTVT.